This is a list of T cell receptor beta chains from one sample in a study of OX40 agonist ivuxolimab in advanced cancers. Here immunoSEQ multiplex PCR was the method, and the copy in TCRdb shows in-frame clones only, minus some. Of approximately 74,000 clones listed, 75% to 95% are singletons. The material sequenced was CD4+ or CD8+ T cells sorted from blood, taken in a trial of the OX40 agonist ivuxolimab. These receptors were obtained from an adult with an advanced solid tumor such as melanoma, head and neck, liver or kidney cancer. CDR3s include the opening cysteine and the closing phenylalanine or tryptophan. Fields, in order: clone size, V gene, D gene, J gene, CDR3 protein. A D gene is named only where the DNA matches it firmly. For some rows the clone size is stated as once, few or many, or as a class when expanded; others skip it.

>-|TRBV5-3|-|TRBJ2-3
CARSFGQGHTDTQYF
>-|TRBV27|TRBD1|TRBJ1-1
CASSLEARGVTEAFF
>-|TRBV7-2|-|TRBJ2-5
CASSLGPGLETQYF
>-|TRBV15|TRBD1|TRBJ2-2
CATNRGLTGELFF
>-|TRBV7-2|-|TRBJ1-5
CASSSGRDQPQHF
>-|TRBV6-5|-|TRBJ2-7
CASSSDGRPSYEQYF
>few|TRBV15|TRBD2|TRBJ2-2
CATSRMGRANTGELFF
>few|TRBV10-3|-|TRBJ1-3
CAIGGNSGNTIYF
>-|TRBV5-4|TRBD1|TRBJ1-1
CASSRNLQGAPDTEAFF
>-|TRBV10-3|-|TRBJ2-2
CAISVVSDTTGELFF
>-|TRBV11-3|-|TRBJ2-5
CASSRGGVETQYF
>-|TRBV29-1|-|TRBJ2-5
CSVGPREETQYF
>-|TRBV28|-|TRBJ2-7
CASSLGVYEQYF
>-|TRBV5-1|TRBD1|TRBJ2-4
CASRGQGEDIQYF
>-|TRBV11-2|TRBD1|TRBJ1-1
CASSGPGTELMNTEAFF
>-|TRBV28|-|TRBJ2-7
CASSPPQVEQYF
>-|TRBV4-2|-|TRBJ1-5
CASSQDRDGNQPQHF
>-|TRBV4-1|-|TRBJ2-7
CASSQAPSQPYEQYF
>-|TRBV27|TRBD1|TRBJ2-7
CASSPDRGGYEQYF
>-|TRBV27|-|TRBJ1-3
CASGLSGNTIYF
>-|TRBV7-3|-|TRBJ1-3
CASSLTGLPENTIYF
>-|TRBV9|-|TRBJ1-1
CASSVAENTEAFF
>-|TRBV7-3|-|TRBJ2-1
CASSPMPTNEQFF
>-|TRBV5-1|TRBD2|TRBJ2-7
CASSYSGLAETNEQYF
>-|TRBV14|TRBD2|TRBJ2-5
CASSRRGGQETQYF
>once|TRBV6-5|TRBD1|TRBJ2-7
CASSYSWGQVSYEQYF
>-|TRBV10-3|-|TRBJ2-7
CATGTEPYEQYF
>-|TRBV7-2|-|TRBJ2-1
CASSLEGNNEQFF
>-|TRBV11-3|-|TRBJ2-5
CASSPGGVQETQYF
>-|TRBV7-8|TRBD1|TRBJ1-5
CASSLQGGNQPQHF
>-|TRBV5-1|TRBD2|TRBJ2-5
CASSLGGSGETQYF
>-|TRBV4-2|TRBD2|TRBJ2-1
CASSQDPSGRARNEQFF
>-|TRBV2|TRBD2|TRBJ2-5
CASSSGLGQETQYF
>-|TRBV6-1|-|TRBJ1-2
CASSAQGGDGYTF
>-|TRBV29-1|-|TRBJ2-5
CSGGRAGETQYF
>-|TRBV11-2|TRBD1|TRBJ2-7
CASSYRQGLYEQYF
>-|TRBV4-1|-|TRBJ2-6
CASSRPVPGANVLTF
>-|TRBV29-1|TRBD2|TRBJ2-7
CSVWGLAGVPTYEQYF
>once|TRBV30|-|TRBJ2-7
CAWGRQIYEQYF
>once|TRBV19|-|TRBJ2-2
CASNPYTGELFF
>-|TRBV14|TRBD1|TRBJ2-2
CASSQWTGYGELFF
>-|TRBV7-2|TRBD1|TRBJ1-2
CASSFGTGLNGYTF